What follows are 31 T cell receptor beta chains derived from one specimen sequenced in a study of CD8 T cells in Susac syndrome. RNA in amounts of roughly 0.5 to 1 ug was reverse transcribed with random hexamers. Each CDR3 protein is one row after TCRdb ran MiXCR on the immunoSEQ multiplex PCR reads. The sample includes 250,000 to 300,000 distinct CDR3 sequences, 85% of them seen just once. The sequencing sample was made of CD8+ T cells from PBMCs. Receptor source: a human donor with multiple sclerosis.

This clonotype turned up a few times. This chain links TRBV13 with TRBJ1-5; perhaps TRBD1 as D (5 bases). Germline V gene sequence: CDR1 PRHDT, CDR2 FYEKMQ (reference sequence). CDR3 length equals 14 residues. Deletions cut 4 bases from V and 4 bases from J, with 11 bases between. CDR3 coding DNA: TGTGCCAGCAGCTCCGGGACGGGAAATCAGCCCCAGCATTTT. Protein product: CASSSGTGNQPQHF.

Only one count was recorded for this clonotype. The chain recombines TRBV12-3 or TRBV12-4 with TRBJ1-5; possibly TRBD1 for D (5 bases). Trimming removed 8 bases from V and 2 bases from J, with 19 bases in between. The CDR3 runs to 16 residues. This chain's CDR3 is CASGHAGGVGNQPQHF. The CDR3 coding sequence is TGTGCCAGCGGCCATGCAGGAGGGGTAGGCAATCAGCCCCAGCATTTT.

This clonotype was detected only once. This chain links TRBV29-1 with TRBJ2-1; 10 bases line up with TRBD2. V was clipped by 7 bases and J by 4 bases; unmatched bases: 1. Per germline, CDR1 SQVTM and CDR2 ANQGSEA. The CDR3 extends over 12 amino acids. The CDR3 loop is CSGTSGYNEQFF. CDR3 sequence (DNA): TGCAGCGGGACTAGCGGTTACAATGAGCAGTTCTTC.

This chain links TRBV19 with TRBJ1-5, with 7 bases matching TRBD1. V was clipped by 4 bases and J by 6 bases; unmatched bases: 12. Germline values: CDR1 LNHDA, CDR2 SQIVND (reference sequence). The CDR3 covers 16 residues. Written as DNA, the CDR3 is TGTGCCAGTAGTAACCCCGACAGGGTAAGCGGTCAGCCCCAGCATTTT. It codes for CASSNPDRVSGQPQHF.

This clonotype was counted a single time. The CDR3 DNA follows: TGTGCAAGTCGCGAAACCATCCAGGACCACTCCTACGAGCAGTACTTC. Its translation: CASRETIQDHSYEQYF. This chain joins TRBV12-2 and TRBJ2-7. TRBV12-2 is labeled a pseudogene. The CDR3 consists of 16 residues.

This sequence joins TRBV5-4 and TRBJ2-1; weak D call: TRBD1 (5 bases). Germline-derived CDR1 and CDR2 are SGHNT and YYREEE (reference sequence). The V end lost 10 bases, the J end lost 8 bases, and 22 bases lay between the germline ends. The CDR3 covers 14 residues. In DNA form, the CDR3 reads TGTGCCTCCAGAGTGCAGGGTCTGTCCGATGAGCAGTTCTTC. It is translated as CASRVQGLSDEQFF.

V gene TRBV7-8 combines with J gene TRBJ1-2; D remains unclear. Germline values: CDR1 SGHVS, CDR2 FQNEAQ. The length of the CDR3 is 15 residues. With 3 bases removed from V and 5 bases from J, the gap between germline ends came to 16 bases. The CDR3, as DNA: TGTGCCAGCAGCTTGGCTAGCACTCCACGGTATGGCTACACCTTC. Protein: CASSLASTPRYGYTF.

Only one count was recorded for this clonotype. The CDR3 DNA reads as TGCGCCAGCAGCCAGGGGACAAGGAACACTGAAGCTTTCTTT. It codes for CASSQGTRNTEAFF. The chain carries TRBV4-3 and TRBJ1-1; maybe TRBD1 (6 bases). Germline CDR1 and CDR2: LGHNA and YSLEER. Trimming took 3 bases from V and 1 from J, leaving 9 bases between them. The CDR3 has 14 amino acids.

This clonotype was detected once. The chain carries TRBV2 and TRBJ1-5; D gene ambiguous. The germline V gene encodes CDR1 SNHLY and CDR2 FYNNEI. The CDR3 has 18 amino acids. Trimming left V 0 bases short and J 4 bases short, with 19 bases between. CDR3 loop: CASSEAELFTADNQPQHF. The CDR3 DNA reads as TGTGCCAGCAGTGAAGCCGAATTATTTACAGCTGATAATCAGCCCCAGCATTTT.

The V gene is TRBV20-1, the J gene TRBJ2-2; 9 bases match TRBD1. J gave up 3 bases and V 4 bases, and 12 bases lay outside the gene matches. The CDR3 runs to 17 residues. CDR1 is DFQATT, CDR2 SNEGSKA, per germline (reference sequence). DNA of the CDR3: TGCAGTGCTACCGAGACAGGGGGATATGTGGACACCGGGGAGCTGTTTTTT. It is translated as CSATETGGYVDTGELFF.

The chain couples TRBV4-3 to TRBJ2-5, with D possibly being TRBD2 (6 bases). Trimming took 1 base from V and 3 from J, leaving 30 bases between them. Germline V CDR1 and CDR2: LGHNA, YSLEER. The length of the CDR3 is 21 residues. The CDR3 coding sequence is TGCGCCAGCAGCCAAGTAGAAGTGATCGGGCGAACGGGAGTCCATGAAGAGACCCAGTACTTC. As protein: CASSQVEVIGRTGVHEETQYF.

This chain links TRBV27 with TRBJ2-3, with D hard to call. The germline gives CDR1 MNHEY, CDR2 SMNVEV (reference sequence). V was trimmed by 5 bases and J by 1 base, leaving 19 bases between them. The CDR3 length is 17 residues. This CDR3 reads CASSHLLSRAGTDTQYF. DNA for the CDR3: TGTGCCAGCAGTCACCTGTTGTCCCGCGCGGGCACAGATACGCAGTATTTT.

This clonotype has just one count. The V call is TRBV27, the J call TRBJ2-1, with a weak D call TRBD2 (5 bases). The CDR3 is 12 amino acids. Germline V lookup: CDR1 MNHEY, CDR2 SMNVEV (reference sequence). The ends were cut back, 7 bases at V and 9 bases at J, with 13 bases in the middle. The CDR3 here is CASTEGSSEQFF. The DNA for the CDR3 is TGTGCCAGCACCGAAGGGAGTTCTGAGCAGTTCTTC.

The sample holds one count of this clonotype. The chain has TRBV7-9 and TRBJ2-1, with a tentative D call TRBD2 (5 bases). The CDR3 has 14 amino acids. Germline CDR1 reads SEHNR; CDR2 reads FQNEAQ (reference sequence). With 1 base removed from V and 8 bases from J, the gap between germline ends came to 12 bases. CDR3 sequence: CASSLGFPGDEQFF. The CDR3 nucleotides are TGTGCCAGCAGCTTAGGGTTCCCCGGGGATGAGCAGTTCTTC.

The chain joins TRBV18 to TRBJ2-1; D is unresolved. V was shortened by 8 bases and J by 4 bases, with 18 bases between the two germline ends. This CDR3 region has 15 residues. Germline V CDR1 and CDR2: KGHSH, LQKENI. The CDR3 sequence: CASVTSLGFYNEQFF. The CDR3 nucleotides are TGTGCCAGCGTCACCAGTCTAGGGTTTTACAATGAGCAGTTCTTC. The whole variable domain, filled in from reference TRBV18 and TRBJ2-1, reads NAGVMQNPRHLVRRRGQEARLRCSPMKGHSHVYWYRQLPEEGLKFMVYLQKENIIDESGMPKERFSAEFPKEGPSILRIQQVVRGDSAAYFCASVTSLGFYNEQFFGPGTRLTVL.

The V call is TRBV7-9, the J call TRBJ2-1; D not certain. The germline V and J ends were trimmed by 5 bases and 8 bases, with 10 bases remaining between them. Germline loops: CDR1 SEHNR, CDR2 FQNEAQ (reference sequence). This CDR3 has 12 amino acids. The CDR3: CASSPRTYEQFF. In nucleotides, the CDR3 is TGTGCCAGCAGCCCACGGACCTATGAGCAGTTCTTC. Looking up the rest from reference TRBV7-9 and TRBJ2-1 gives the full variable domain: DTGVSQNPRHKITKRGQNVTFRCDPISEHNRLYWYRQTLGQGPEFLTYFQNEAQLEKSRLLSDRFSAERPKGSFSTLEIQRTEQGDSAMYLCASSPRTYEQFFGPGTRLTVL.

The rearrangement joins TRBV25-1 to TRBJ2-3; the match to TRBD1 covers 11 bases. Trimming cost V 4 bases and J 6 bases; bases outside gene matches: 6. Germline-derived CDR1 and CDR2 are MGHDK and SYGVNS. This CDR3 region has 15 residues. The chain's CDR3 is CASSGRTGGRDTQYF. The CDR3 nucleotides are TGTGCCAGCAGTGGGCGGACAGGGGGCAGGGATACGCAGTATTTT. The full variable domain, with the rest looked up from reference TRBV25-1 and TRBJ2-3, is EADIYQTPRYLVIGTGKKITLECSQTMGHDKMYWYQQDPGMELHLIHYSYGVNSTEKGDLSSESTVSRIRTEHFPLTLESARPSHTSQYLCASSGRTGGRDTQYFGPGTRLTVL.

The CDR3 reads CASSQERSTSGYNEQFF. CDR3 DNA: TGCGCCAGCAGCCAAGAAAGGTCCACTAGCGGTTACAATGAGCAGTTCTTC. V is TRBV4-1 and J is TRBJ2-1, with 8 bases lining up with TRBD2. CDR3 length: 17 amino acids. Germline V gene sequence: CDR1 MGHRA, CDR2 YSYEKL. V shed 0 bases, J shed 4 bases, and the junction held 8 bases outside the gene matches.

The rearrangement links TRBV4-2 to TRBJ1-1, with 8 bases aligning to TRBD1. J gave up 2 bases and V 1 base, and 3 bases lay outside the gene matches. The germline CDR1 and CDR2 sequences are LGHNA and YNFKEQ. The CDR3 has 15 residues. CDR3 sequence: CASSQAGQGNTEAFF. The CDR3, as DNA: TGTGCCAGCAGCCAAGCCGGACAGGGTAACACTGAAGCTTTCTTT.

The chain carries TRBV7-2 and TRBJ1-2, with D uncertain. Trimming left V 4 bases short and J 0 bases short, with 9 bases between. Per germline, CDR1 SGHTA and CDR2 FQGNSA. The CDR3 sequence is 14 residues long. The CDR3 sequence: CASSSTTTNYGYTF. The CDR3 DNA is TGTGCCAGCAGCTCGACTACCACTAACTATGGCTACACCTTC.

V usage is TRBV6-2 or TRBV6-3 and J usage is TRBJ2-1, with TRBD1 identical over 8 bases. Unmatched junction bases numbered 9, after V lost 10 bases and J lost 4 bases. The CDR3 has 14 amino acids. Germline CDR1 reads MNHEY; CDR2 reads SVGEGT. The CDR3 protein is CAISSTGVYNEQFF. Here the CDR3 DNA reads TGTGCCATCTCATCGACAGGGGTATACAATGAGCAGTTCTTC.

The V call is TRBV9, the J call TRBJ1-1; 10 bases align to TRBD1. Germline-derived CDR1 and CDR2 are SGDLS and YYNGEE. The CDR3 is made up of 15 amino acids. With 4 bases clipped from V and 4 bases from J, the junction kept 7 bases outside the gene matches. The CDR3 sequence is CASSRTGGEGTEAFF. CDR3 nucleotide sequence: TGTGCCAGCAGCCGGACAGGGGGGGAGGGCACTGAAGCTTTCTTT. Full variable domain (missing parts from reference TRBV9 and TRBJ1-1): DSGVTQTPKHLITATGQRVTLRCSPRSGDLSVYWYQQSLDQGLQFLIQYYNGEERAKGNILERFSAQQFPDLHSELNLSSLELGDSALYFCASSRTGGEGTEAFFGQGTRLTVV.

This clonotype has only one observation. The chain links TRBV11-2 to TRBJ2-1; 11 nucleotides agree with TRBD2. The V segment lost 1 base and the J segment 8 bases; nucleotides outside the gene matches: 4. The length of the CDR3 is 15 residues. The germline gives CDR1 SGHAT, CDR2 FQNNGV. This chain's CDR3 is CASSLVLAGVDEQFF. The CDR3, as DNA: TGTGCCAGCAGCTTAGTACTAGCGGGAGTTGATGAGCAGTTCTTC.

V is TRBV20-1 and J is TRBJ2-2; 7 nucleotides line up with TRBD2. The CDR3 is made up of 16 amino acids. In germline, CDR1 is DFQATT, CDR2 SNEGSKA (reference sequence). V gave up 3 bases and J gave up 2 bases; unmatched junction bases: 9. The CDR3 coding sequence is TGCAGTGCTAGGAAGCGGGAAGGGTTCAACACCGGGGAGCTGTTTTTT. Its protein is CSARKREGFNTGELFF.

Concerning this clonotype: Relative to the germline gene, one junction end is altered; a read error may explain this. The rearrangement links TRBV6-2 or TRBV6-3 to TRBJ2-7; TRBD2 is a possible D gene (5 bases). CDR3 length equals 13 residues. CDR1 and CDR2 (germline): MNHEY, SVGEGT. The CDR3 region is CAGSYTLRVEQYF. The CDR3 DNA sequence: TGTGCCGGCAGTTACACCTTGAGGGTTGAGCAGTACTTC.

This clonotype has a single count. The chain is built from TRBV7-2 and TRBJ2-1; unclear D gene. CDR3 length: 13 residues. The V gene lost 3 bases and the J gene lost 11 bases, with 14 bases spanning the gap. Germline V gene lookup returns CDR1 SGHTA and CDR2 FQGNSA. The CDR3 sequence is CASSFPEASQQFF. In DNA, the CDR3 is TGTGCCAGCAGCTTTCCGGAAGCTTCACAGCAGTTCTTC. Together with reference TRBV7-2 and TRBJ2-1, the CDR3 gives the full variable domain: GAGVSQSPSNKVTEKGKDVELRCDPISGHTALYWYRQSLGQGLEFLIYFQGNSAPDKSGLPSDRFSAERTGGSVSTLTIQRTQQEDSAVYLCASSFPEASQQFFGPGTRLTVL.

CDR3 nucleotides: TGCGCCAGCAGCCAAGATTGGGCTAGCGGGAGTTACAATGAGCAGTTCTTC. Its protein is CASSQDWASGSYNEQFF. The chain recombines TRBV4-3 with TRBJ2-1; 10 bases match TRBD2. This CDR3 is built from 17 residues. The V segment lost 0 bases and the J segment 4 bases; nucleotides outside the gene matches: 6. Germline loops: CDR1 LGHNA, CDR2 YSLEER.

The rearrangement joins TRBV10-3 to TRBJ1-1; weak D call: TRBD1 (6 bases). The CDR3 has 13 residues. V gave up 6 bases and J gave up 1 base, with 9 bases separating them. Germline V gene sequence: CDR1 ENHRY, CDR2 SYGVKD. For the CDR3, the DNA is TGTGCCATCAGCCCGACAGGGAACACTGAAGCTTTCTTT. Its translation is CAISPTGNTEAFF.

This chain uses TRBV27 with TRBJ2-5, with TRBD1 as a possible D gene (6 bases). The length of the CDR3 is 16 residues. The V and J ends lost 4 bases and 2 bases respectively, with 17 bases between them. Germline values: CDR1 MNHEY, CDR2 SMNVEV (reference sequence). CDR3 region: CASSSYIQDRQETQYF. DNA of the CDR3: TGTGCCAGCAGTTCCTACATACAGGACAGACAAGAGACCCAGTACTTC.

The chain has TRBV29-1 and TRBJ2-7, with no clear D. This CDR3 is built from 11 residues. V was cut by 1 base and J by 7 bases, with 8 bases left in between. Germline V gene lookup returns CDR1 SQVTM and CDR2 ANQGSEA. CDR3 residues: CSVEAQGEQYF. The CDR3 coding sequence is TGCAGCGTTGAAGCCCAAGGGGAGCAGTACTTC.

CDR3 in amino acids: CASSPLYGYTF. In nucleotides, the CDR3 is TGTGCCAGCTCACCACTATATGGCTACACCTTC. The chain uses TRBV28 and TRBJ1-2; D is ambiguous. Germline loops: CDR1 MDHEN, CDR2 SYDVKM. There are 11 residues in the CDR3. V shed 8 bases and J shed 5 bases, with 9 bases lying between them.